This T cell receptor beta chain emerged from a study of T-cell reconstitution after alpha-beta-depleted transplantation in children. Germline CDR1 is SQVTM and CDR2 is ANQGSEA. This CDR3 is 12 amino acids long. V gave up 4 bases and J gave up 7 bases; unmatched junction bases: 0. Preparing the TCRbeta library involved the use of unique molecular identifiers. TCRdb processed the PCR reads anew with MiXCR; each CDR3 protein has one entry. The top ten clones hold about a third of a sample with 450,000 to 700,000 distinct CDR3 sequences, approximately 30% of them seen once. Only a few counts were recorded for this clonotype.

This receptor was taken from a boy younger than two with Wiskott-Aldrich syndrome, due to receive a stem cell transplant. The rearrangement links TRBV29-1 to TRBJ1-6; 8 positions agree with TRBD1. The material was PBMCs, obtained before TCRalphabeta/CD19-depleted stem cell transplant. CDR3 protein: CSVGTGNSPLHF. CDR3 DNA: TGCAGCGTTGGGACAGGGAATTCACCCCTCCACTTT.